The clone carrying this TCR beta chain showed up many times. The data were obtained in a study of regulatory T cells in long-lasting Graves disease. Trimming at V came to 5 bases and at J to 8 bases, leaving 6 bases not matched to a gene. This CDR3 has 16 amino acids. In building TCR beta libraries, iRepertoire HTBI primers were used together with Arm-PCR of CDR3 regions. TCRdb passed the multiplex PCR reads through MiXCR, listing each CDR3 protein once. The sample yields just over 600,000 distinct CDR3 sequences, roughly 15% seen once. Regarding time point: newly diagnosed GD, antithyroid drugs for less than 3 months. PBMC RNA served as the TCR library source. This same sample was also taken into another study, of T cells in Graves' hyperthyroidism and ophthalmopathy.

The genes are TRBV12-3 or TRBV12-4 and TRBJ2-1; 16 bases map to TRBD2. The specimen comprised peripheral blood mononuclear cells (PBMCs), sampled at new diagnosis, from a patient treated with antithyroid drugs. The clonotype was recovered from a woman younger than 45 with Graves disease. CDR3 amino acids: CASSPPGLAGGDEQFF. The CDR3, as DNA: TGTGCCAGCAGTCCCCCGGGACTAGCGGGAGGGGATGAGCAGTTCTTC.